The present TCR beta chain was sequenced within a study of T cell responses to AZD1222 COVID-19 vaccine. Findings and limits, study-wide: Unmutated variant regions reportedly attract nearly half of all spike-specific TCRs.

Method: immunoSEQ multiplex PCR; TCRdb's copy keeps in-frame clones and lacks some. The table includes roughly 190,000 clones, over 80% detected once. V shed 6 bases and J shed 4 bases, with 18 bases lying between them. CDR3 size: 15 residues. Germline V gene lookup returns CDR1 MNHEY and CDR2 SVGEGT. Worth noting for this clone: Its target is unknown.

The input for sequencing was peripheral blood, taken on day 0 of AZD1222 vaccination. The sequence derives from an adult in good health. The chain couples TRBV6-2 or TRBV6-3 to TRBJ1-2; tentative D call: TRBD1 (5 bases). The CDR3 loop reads CASSPEGRHIYGYTF. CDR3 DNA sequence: TGTGCCAGCAGCCCGGAGGGACGGCACATCTATGGCTACACCTTC.